One and the same sample provided the 11 T cell receptor beta chains below, sequenced in a study of cytomegalovirus exposure and HLA in healthy donors. The protocol was immunoSEQ multiplex PCR, while the TCRdb copy is restricted to in-frame clones and leaves out a portion. The sample shows about 84,000 clones, roughly 90% of them seen only once. Input material: PBMCs. The receptors come from a man aged 30 to 45 in good health and CMV-seronegative.

The rearrangement joins TRBV19 to TRBJ2-1, with 7 bases identical to TRBD1. The CDR3 has 12 amino acids. With V trimmed by 6 bases and J by 9 bases, 5 bases remained unmatched. Germline V gene data show CDR1 as LNHDA and CDR2 as SQIVND (reference sequence). CDR3 loop: CASRTGWSEQFF. CDR3 DNA sequence: TGTGCCAGTAGGACAGGGTGGAGTGAGCAGTTCTTC.

The chain has TRBV9 and TRBJ2-3; the D gene is possibly TRBD2 (6 bases). The CDR3 has 14 residues. Germline values: CDR1 SGDLS, CDR2 YYNGEE. Trimming took 1 base from V and 2 from J, leaving 8 bases between them. CDR3 region: CASSVRGNTDTQYF. The CDR3 bases are TGTGCCAGCAGCGTACGGGGGAACACAGATACGCAGTATTTT.

V is TRBV6-4 and J is TRBJ1-6; 7 bases are shared with TRBD1. V lost 0 bases to trimming and J lost 7 bases; unmatched junction nucleotides: 3. Per the germline V gene, CDR1 is MRHNA and CDR2 is SNTAGT. CDR3 length: 15 amino acids. CDR3 nucleotides: TGTGCCAGCAGTGACTCGCAGGGGGGCAATTCACCCCTCCACTTT. It is translated as CASSDSQGGNSPLHF.

This clone has a handful of counts. This chain uses TRBV19 with TRBJ2-2; TRBD1 is a possible D gene (5 bases). The CDR3 sequence is 15 residues long. V was cut by 3 bases and J by 1 base, with 9 bases left in between. Germline loops: CDR1 LNHDA, CDR2 SQIVND (reference sequence). CDR3 DNA sequence: TGTGCCAGTAGTATGTCCGACAGGAACACCGGGGAGCTGTTTTTT. It is translated as CASSMSDRNTGELFF.

The chain recombines TRBV5-1 with TRBJ1-6; D may be TRBD1 (6 bases). This CDR3 is built from 16 residues. The ends were cut back, 4 bases at V and 4 bases at J, with 15 bases in the middle. Germline lookup yields CDR1 SGHRS and CDR2 YFSETQ. In DNA, the CDR3 is TGCGCCAGCAGCGGGACCCTGGACAGTTATAATTCACCCCTCCACTTT. It yields the protein CASSGTLDSYNSPLHF. Full variable domain (outside the CDR3, taken from reference TRBV5-1 and TRBJ1-6): KAGVTQTPRYLIKTRGQQVTLSCSPISGHRSVSWYQQTPGQGLQFLFEYFSETQRNKGNFPGRFSGRQFSNSRSEMNVSTLELGDSALYLCASSGTLDSYNSPLHFGNGTRLTVT.

V usage is TRBV4-1 and J usage is TRBJ1-2, with a possible D match to TRBD1 (5 bases). Germline CDR1 reads MGHRA; CDR2 reads YSYEKL. This CDR3 has 15 amino acids. V shed 1 base and J shed 8 bases, with 17 bases lying between them. The CDR3 DNA sequence: TGCGCCAGCAGCCAAGGGTGGCAGGGACTATACGGCTACACCTTC. Its translation is CASSQGWQGLYGYTF.

This clone was detected only once. The chain recombines TRBV7-9 with TRBJ2-7; tentatively, D is TRBD1 (5 bases). V lost 5 bases, J lost 6 bases, and 23 bases lay in between. The length of the CDR3 is 16 residues. CDR1 and CDR2 (germline): SEHNR, FQNEAQ (reference sequence). The CDR3 sequence is CASSNSQGKDGREQYF. DNA of the CDR3: TGTGCCAGCAGCAATAGCCAGGGAAAGGATGGGCGCGAGCAGTACTTC.

The chain is built from TRBV28 and TRBJ2-7; a possible D gene is TRBD1 (6 bases). Germline CDR1 MDHEN, CDR2 SYDVKM. Trimming cost V 3 bases and J 4 bases, with 10 bases left between them. This CDR3 comprises 13 residues. The CDR3 loop reads CASSLGTHYEQYF. The CDR3 DNA follows: TGTGCCAGCAGTTTGGGGACACATTACGAGCAGTACTTC.

The count of this clone is one. The V gene is TRBV7-6, the J gene TRBJ2-1; TRBD1 is a possible D gene (7 bases). Germline V gene lookup returns CDR1 SGHVS and CDR2 FNYEAQ. The CDR3 is 19 residues long. Trimming stripped 1 base from V and 3 bases from J, with 22 bases between. The CDR3 sequence: CASSLEPSLSGGSYNEQFF. CDR3 sequence (DNA): TGTGCCAGCAGCTTAGAACCATCCCTCTCAGGGGGGAGCTACAATGAGCAGTTCTTC.

The rearrangement uses TRBV7-9 and TRBJ2-1; 7 bases are a match to TRBD1. Germline CDR1 reads SEHNR; CDR2 reads FQNEAQ (reference sequence). V lost 1 base, J lost 7 bases, and 7 bases stayed unmatched. The CDR3 loop spans 15 amino acids. Here the CDR3 reads CASSLVRGRGNEQFF. For the CDR3, the DNA is TGTGCCAGCAGCTTAGTAAGGGGGCGCGGGAATGAGCAGTTCTTC.

The rearrangement links TRBV19 to TRBJ1-6; 9 bases fit TRBD1. Germline CDR1 reads LNHDA; CDR2 reads SQIVND (reference sequence). V lost 3 bases and J lost 7; bases outside the gene matches: 4. This CDR3 contains 15 residues. The CDR3 loop reads CASSMGQGFNSPLHF. CDR3 bases: TGTGCCAGTAGTATGGGACAGGGATTCAATTCACCCCTCCACTTT.